This T cell receptor (beta chain) was identified during a study of T-cell reconstitution after alpha-beta-depleted transplantation in children. This CDR3 is 17 amino acids long. Trimming removed 3 bases from V and 7 bases from J; junction bases left unmatched: 14. Germline CDR1 is MDHEN and CDR2 is SYDVKM. A remark on this clonotype: The antigen is not known.

Findings and limits, study-wide: It was newly produced T cells that mostly accounted for T-cell counts and diversity one year after transplant. There were reportedly several hundred expanded graft clones from which alpha-beta T cells came about two months after transplant.

Unique molecular identifiers tagged the TCRbeta library. TCRdb independently ran MiXCR on the PCR reads; one entry per CDR3 protein. The top ten clones hold 11% to 15% of a sample with about 500,000 distinct CDR3 sequences, roughly 10% of them seen once. The rearrangement uses TRBV28 and TRBJ2-7; 11 positions match TRBD1. The TCR comes from a female patient aged 2 to 10 who had a stem cell transplant for aplastic anemia, so the T cells may come from the graft donor. Sequences were derived from PBMCs, mostly from graft donor cells, sampled 180 days after TCRalphabeta/CD19-depleted stem cell transplant. The chain's CDR3 is CASSLNRRGTGGYEQYF. For the CDR3, the DNA is TGTGCCAGCAGTTTGAACCGCCGCGGGACAGGGGGTTATGAGCAGTACTTC.